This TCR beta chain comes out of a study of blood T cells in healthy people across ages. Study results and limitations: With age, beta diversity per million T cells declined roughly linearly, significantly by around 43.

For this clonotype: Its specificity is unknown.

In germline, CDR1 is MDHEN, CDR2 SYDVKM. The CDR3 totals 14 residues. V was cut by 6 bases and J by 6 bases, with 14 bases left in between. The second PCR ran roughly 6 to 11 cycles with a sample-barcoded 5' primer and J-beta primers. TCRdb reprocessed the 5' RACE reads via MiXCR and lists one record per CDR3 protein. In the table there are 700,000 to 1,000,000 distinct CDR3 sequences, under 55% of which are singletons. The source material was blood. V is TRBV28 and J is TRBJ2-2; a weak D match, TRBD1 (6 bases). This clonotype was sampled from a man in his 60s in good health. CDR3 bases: TGTGCCAGCAGCCGTGCAGGGGTCTCCGGGGAGCTGTTTTTT. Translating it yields CASSRAGVSGELFF.